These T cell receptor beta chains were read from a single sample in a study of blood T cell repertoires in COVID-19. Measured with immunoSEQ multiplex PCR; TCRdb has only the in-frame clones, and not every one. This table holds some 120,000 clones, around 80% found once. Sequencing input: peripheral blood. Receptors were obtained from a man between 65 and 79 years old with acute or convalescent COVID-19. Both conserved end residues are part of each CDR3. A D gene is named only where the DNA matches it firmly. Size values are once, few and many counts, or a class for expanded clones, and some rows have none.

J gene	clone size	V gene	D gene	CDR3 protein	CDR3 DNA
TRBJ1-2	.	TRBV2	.	CAIPGEGTYGYTF	TGTGCCATCCCAGGGGAGGGTACATATGGCTACACCTTC
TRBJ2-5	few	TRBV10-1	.	CASSPGGGRETQYF	TGCGCCAGCAGTCCCGGAGGGGGCCGGGAGACCCAGTACTTC
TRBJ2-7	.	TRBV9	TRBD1	CASSVTGDTYEQYF	TGTGCCAGCAGCGTTACAGGGGACACCTACGAGCAGTACTTC
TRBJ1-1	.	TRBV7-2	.	CASSFGGARTEAFF	TGTGCCAGCAGCTTCGGGGGGGCGCGGACTGAAGCTTTCTTT
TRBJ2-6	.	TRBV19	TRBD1	CASKARGPAGANVLTF	TGTGCCAGTAAGGCCAGGGGGCCCGCTGGGGCCAACGTCCTGACTTTC
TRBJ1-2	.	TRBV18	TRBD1	CASSPGTGSYGYTF	TGTGCCAGCTCGCCCGGGACAGGGAGCTATGGCTACACCTTC
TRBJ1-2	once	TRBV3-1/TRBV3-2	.	CASSQDQRGRFF	TGTGCCAGCAGCCAAGATCAAAGGGGCCGTTTCTTC
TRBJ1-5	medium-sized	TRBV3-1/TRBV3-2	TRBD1	CASSPTGDKAQPQHF	TGTGCCAGCAGCCCGACAGGGGATAAAGCCCAGCCCCAGCATTTT
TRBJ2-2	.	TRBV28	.	CASSSGAGELFF	TGTGCCAGCAGTTCGGGGGCCGGGGAGCTGTTTTTT
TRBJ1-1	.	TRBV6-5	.	CASRPRQLMNTEAFF	TGTGCCAGCAGACCCCGACAGTTAATGAACACTGAAGCTTTCTTT
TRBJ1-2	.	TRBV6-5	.	CASRSNSNYGYTF	TGTGCCAGCAGGTCAAACTCTAACTATGGCTACACCTTC
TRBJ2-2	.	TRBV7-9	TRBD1	CASSLRGPGTGELFF	TGTGCCAGCAGCTTAAGGGGGCCGGGCACCGGGGAGCTGTTTTTT
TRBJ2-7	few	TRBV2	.	CASERQGSYEQYF	TGTGCCAGCGAGAGGCAGGGGAGCTACGAGCAGTACTTC
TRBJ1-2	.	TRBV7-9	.	CASSRDRTEGYTF	TGTGCCAGCAGCAGAGACAGGACAGAAGGCTACACCTTC
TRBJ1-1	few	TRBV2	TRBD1	CASMTGGTEAFF	TGTGCCAGCATGACAGGGGGCACTGAAGCTTTCTTT
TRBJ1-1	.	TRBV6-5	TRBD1	CASSYSGGASTEAFF	TGTGCCAGCAGTTACTCAGGGGGCGCATCGACTGAAGCTTTCTTT
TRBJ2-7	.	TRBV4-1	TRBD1	CASSQSGTGAYEQYF	TGCGCCAGCAGCCAGTCCGGGACAGGCGCCTACGAGCAGTACTTC
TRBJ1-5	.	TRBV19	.	CASKVGGRVDQPQHF	TGTGCCAGTAAAGTCGGGGGGCGCGTGGATCAGCCCCAGCATTTT
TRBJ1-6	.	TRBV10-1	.	CASSESNPGNSPLHF	TGCGCCAGCAGTGAGTCGAATCCGGGGAATTCACCCCTCCACTTT
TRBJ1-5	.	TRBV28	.	CASRSIYSNQPQHF	TGTGCCAGCCGATCCATCTATAGCAATCAGCCCCAGCATTTT